The next 9 T cell receptor beta chains were all read from a single sample in a study of tumor and adjacent non-tumor tissue in lung cancer. TCRbeta libraries were built with three rounds of nested PCR, modified from ARM-PCR. Via MiXCR, TCRdb re-called the multiplex PCR reads, giving one row per CDR3 protein. Here the sample spans fewer than 150,000 distinct CDR3 sequences, approximately 72% being singletons. No cell sorting was done before RNA was extracted from the tissue. The sequenced sample was lung tumor tissue. The receptors here all came from a man in his 60s with small cell lung cancer.

Worth noting for this clonotype: This may be a read error: a much more frequent sequence differs by one nucleotide. In DNA form, the CDR3 reads TGTGCCAACAGTCCGACCGACCGGGCCTACTACGAGCAGTACTTC. It translates to CANSPTDRAYYEQYF. The chain is built from TRBV6-5 and TRBJ2-7; D uncertain. Germline loops: CDR1 MNHEY, CDR2 SVGAGI. The CDR3 has 15 amino acids.

This chain uses TRBV20-1 with TRBJ1-3; D is unresolved. The ends were cut back, 3 bases at V and 4 bases at J, with 13 bases in the middle. In germline, CDR1 is DFQATT, CDR2 SNEGSKA (reference sequence). The CDR3 is 14 amino acids. CDR3 protein: CSARGTRSGNTIYF. DNA of the CDR3: TGCAGTGCTAGGGGTACAAGGAGCGGAAACACCATATATTTT.

A word on this clonotype: This could be a read error, since a much larger clone is one nucleotide away. The chain joins TRBV6-5 to TRBJ2-1, with a possible D match to TRBD2 (5 bases). Trimming took off 6 bases at V and 7 bases at J, with 16 bases between the two ends. CDR1 and CDR2 from the germline V gene are MNHEY and SVGAGI. The CDR3 is made up of 14 amino acids. CDR3 residues: CASRARGSRNEQFF. The CDR3 DNA follows: TGTGCCAGCAGGGCTAGAGGGAGTCGGAATGAGCAGTTCTTC.

In regard to this clonotype: This may stem from a read error, because a much larger clone lies one nucleotide away. The chain employs TRBV20-1 and TRBJ2-1; possible D gene TRBD2, 6 bases. Trimming removed 5 bases at V and 0 bases at J, with 11 bases between. The germline V gene has CDR1 DFQATT and CDR2 SNEGSKA (reference sequence). This CDR3 comprises 14 residues. The CDR3 is CSARKRVSYNEQFF. In DNA form, the CDR3 reads TGCAGTGCTCGCAAGCGGGTCTCCTACAATGAGCAGTTCTTC.

The chain is built from TRBV29-1 and TRBJ2-7, with D perhaps being TRBD1 or TRBD2 (5 bases each). Trimming pared 6 bases from V and 6 bases from J, leaving 15 bases between. The length of the CDR3 is 12 residues. The germline V gene has CDR1 SQVTM and CDR2 ANQGSEA. The CDR3 nucleotides are TGCAGCGTGCGGTGGGGGAGTTGCGAGCAGTACTTC. Amino acids: CSVRWGSCEQYF.

This clonotype was observed once. The junction departs from germline at one end; a sequencing error may be responsible. This sequence joins TRBV29-1 and TRBJ2-1; a weak D match, TRBD2 (6 bases). The germline gives CDR1 SQVTM, CDR2 ANQGSEA. This CDR3 spans 10 amino acids. The CDR3 sequence is CSAASGEQSF. The DNA of the CDR3 is TGCAGCGCCGCCTCGGGAGAGCAGTCCTTC.

Comment on this clonotype: A much more abundant neighbour one base away suggests this may be a read error. The rearrangement links TRBV20-1 to TRBJ1-5; a weak D match, TRBD1 (6 bases). The CDR3 sequence is 16 residues long. Germline-derived CDR1 and CDR2 are DFQATT and SNEGSKA (reference sequence). This chain's CDR3 is CSARRGGRNSNQPHHF. CDR3 sequence (DNA): TGCAGTGCTAGGAGGGGGGGACGGAATAGCAATCAGCCCCATCATTTT.

A note on this clonotype: This could be a read error, since a much larger clone is one nucleotide away. This chain joins TRBV20-1 and TRBJ2-2; 8 bases match TRBD1. This CDR3 has 15 residues. V gave up 4 bases and J gave up 7 bases; unmatched junction bases: 11. CDR1 and CDR2 from the germline V gene are DFQATT and SNEGSKA (reference sequence). The CDR3 DNA reads TGCAGTGCTACGCATTCCGTGACAGGGGTCGGGGAGCTGTTTTTT. Its translation: CSATHSVTGVGELFF.

A remark on this clonotype: A much larger clone differs by one base, so this may be a read error. The conserved phenylalanine or tryptophan is not found at the CDR3 terminus, so this likely reflects a read error. The V gene is TRBV29-1, the J gene TRBJ1-4, with TRBD1 identical over 7 bases. J lost 8 bases, V lost 7 bases, and 4 bases had no gene match. The CDR3 consists of 11 residues. Germline V CDR1 and CDR2: SQVTM, ANQGSEA. As DNA, the CDR3 is TGCAGCGGAGGGACAGCAGAAAAACTGTTTTTA. Residues: CSGGTAEKLFL.